These T cell receptor beta chains were read from a single sample in a study of blood T cell repertoires in COVID-19. The repertoire was sequenced with immunoSEQ multiplex PCR; TCRdb's copy has only in-frame clones and lacks some. The table has over 250,000 clones, about 85% seen once. The specimen sequenced was peripheral blood. The receptors come from a human donor in a cohort sampled during active COVID-19. CDR3s include the opening cysteine and the closing phenylalanine or tryptophan. D genes are given only for firm matches. The size entry is marked missing in some rows and otherwise reads once, few, many or a size class.

NA	TRBV7-8	TRBJ1-4	14	NA	CASSLLAVVEKLFF	TGTGCCAGCAGCTTACTGGCAGTGGTGGAAAAACTGTTTTTT
TRBD1	TRBV18	TRBJ2-5	17	NA	CASSPSNDRGTGETQYF	TGTGCCAGCTCACCAAGCAACGATAGGGGGACAGGAGAGACCCAGTACTTC
NA	TRBV7-9	TRBJ2-1	16	NA	CASSFGVKSSYNEQFF	TGTGCCAGCAGCTTCGGTGTAAAGTCCTCCTACAATGAGCAGTTCTTC
NA	TRBV10-3	TRBJ2-7	14	NA	CAISENGGTYEQYF	TGTGCCATCAGTGAGAATGGGGGGACCTACGAGCAGTACTTC
NA	TRBV28	TRBJ1-4	14	few	CASSLQGFSEKLFF	TGTGCCAGCAGTTTGCAGGGATTTAGTGAAAAACTGTTTTTT
NA	TRBV7-3	TRBJ1-6	15	NA	CASSLGQGPSSPLHF	TGTGCCAGCAGCTTGGGGCAGGGGCCCTCTTCACCCCTCCACTTT
TRBD1	TRBV28	TRBJ2-7	14	NA	CASTRQGLFYEQYF	TGTGCCAGCACCCGACAGGGTCTTTTTTACGAGCAGTACTTC
NA	TRBV19	TRBJ2-3	14	NA	CASSVGARADTQYF	TGTGCCAGTAGTGTGGGGGCCCGCGCAGATACGCAGTATTTT
TRBD1	TRBV5-4	TRBJ1-4	17	NA	CASSLRVGGTTNEKLFF	TGTGCCAGCAGCTTGAGGGTAGGGGGCACGACTAATGAAAAACTGTTTTTT
NA	TRBV27	TRBJ2-7	14	few	CASSLTRNSYEQYF	TGTGCCAGCAGTCTTACGAGAAACTCCTACGAGCAGTACTTC
TRBD2	TRBV5-4	TRBJ2-2	18	NA	CASSEGLAGGPNTGELFF	TGTGCCAGCAGCGAGGGACTAGCGGGAGGGCCGAACACCGGGGAGCTGTTTTTT
TRBD2	TRBV27	TRBJ2-1	19	NA	CASSRSGTSGIIRNNEQFF	TGTGCCAGCAGTCGTTCCGGGACTAGCGGGATTATCCGCAACAATGAGCAGTTCTTC
TRBD2	TRBV27	TRBJ2-3	17	NA	CASSPTSGRTFTDTQYF	TGTGCCAGCAGCCCCACTAGCGGGAGAACCTTCACAGATACGCAGTATTTT
TRBD2	TRBV27	TRBJ2-7	14	NA	CASSGLAGVGEQYF	TGTGCCAGCTCGGGACTAGCGGGAGTAGGCGAGCAGTACTTC
TRBD1	TRBV20-1	TRBJ1-5	14	NA	CSASRTGGNQPQHF	TGCAGTGCTAGTCGGACAGGTGGGAATCAGCCCCAGCATTTT
NA	TRBV28	TRBJ1-4	14	NA	CASNQGGAEGKLFF	TGTGCCAGCAACCAAGGGGGGGCGGAGGGAAAACTGTTTTTT
NA	TRBV12-3/TRBV12-4	TRBJ2-7	13	NA	CASSFGQIDEQYF	TGTGCCAGCAGTTTTGGGCAGATCGACGAGCAGTACTTC
TRBD1	TRBV5-1	TRBJ1-3	16	NA	CASSLGGAGSGNTIYF	TGCGCCAGCAGCTTAGGGGGCGCCGGCTCTGGAAACACCATATATTTT
NA	TRBV29-1	TRBJ2-7	12	NA	CSVFGATYEQYF	TGCAGCGTTTTTGGGGCGACCTACGAGCAGTACTTC
TRBD1	TRBV2	TRBJ1-5	13	once	CASGDSRNQPQHF	TGTGCCAGCGGGGACAGCCGGAATCAGCCCCAGCATTTT
TRBD2	TRBV7-6	TRBJ2-5	16	NA	CASSEASGGGGETQYF	TGTGCCAGCAGCGAAGCTAGCGGGGGTGGAGGAGAGACCCAGTACTTC
NA	TRBV2	TRBJ1-2	13	NA	CASRRDRSYGYTF	TGTGCCAGCAGGCGGGATCGCTCCTATGGCTACACCTTC
TRBD1	TRBV18	TRBJ2-5	14	NA	CASSPVEGGETQYF	TGTGCCAGCTCACCAGTGGAAGGGGGCGAGACCCAGTACTTC
TRBD2	TRBV27	TRBJ2-3	15	NA	CASSPGLAGVATQYF	TGTGCCAGCAGTCCCGGACTAGCGGGAGTAGCTACGCAGTATTTT